The rows below give T cell receptor beta chains drawn from one sample of a study of response to subunit inactivated influenza vaccine. TCRdb re-called the RT-PCR reads through MiXCR, storing one row per CDR3 protein. The sample contains almost 600,000 distinct CDR3 sequences, about 14% of which appear only once. Here the sequenced sample was PBMCs from blood, taken about 11 days after vaccination. These receptors all come from a man aged 45-65 years who received an inactivated influenza vaccine. Each CDR3 is given with its conserved first and last residue. The order of the fields is V gene, D gene, J gene, CDR3 length, clone size, CDR3 DNA, CDR3 protein. D genes are given only for firm matches. Only part of the rows carry a size: once, few, many, or a class if the clone is expanded.

>TRBV6-1|TRBD1|TRBJ1-1|19|.
TGTGCCAGCAGTGATAAAAGGGACAGGGGGGCGATAGGAAGCACTGAAGCTTTCTTT
CASSDKRDRGAIGSTEAFF
>TRBV27|.|TRBJ2-7|13|many
TGTGCCAGCAGCTTAGGACCAACCTACGAGCAGTACTTC
CASSLGPTYEQYF
>TRBV7-2|.|TRBJ1-2|14|.
TGTGCCAGCGGGGCCATCGGCAACTACTATGGCTACACCTTC
CASGAIGNYYGYTF
>TRBV6-5|TRBD1|TRBJ2-7|14|many
TGTGCCAGCAGTTATGGGGACAGCTCCTACGAGCAGTACTTC
CASSYGDSSYEQYF
>TRBV12-3/TRBV12-4|.|TRBJ1-5|12|.
TGTGCCAGCACCGGTAGCAATCAGCCCCAGCATTTT
CASTGSNQPQHF
>TRBV5-1|TRBD1|TRBJ2-7|14|.
TGCGCCAGCAGCTCAAGGACAGGCCCCAGCGAGCAGTACTTC
CASSSRTGPSEQYF
>TRBV5-5|TRBD1|TRBJ1-5|15|.
TGTGCCAGCAGCCCGTGGACAGGGGACAATCAGCCCCAGCATTTT
CASSPWTGDNQPQHF
>TRBV5-8|.|TRBJ2-2|12|many
TGTGCCAGCAGCTTAAATCCCGGGGAGCTGTTTTTT
CASSLNPGELFF
>TRBV7-2|TRBD2|TRBJ2-7|15|few
TGTGCCAGCAGCTTAGCTAGCGGGTTTACCTACGAGCAGTACTTC
CASSLASGFTYEQYF
>TRBV6-5|.|TRBJ1-2|16|few
TGTGCCAGCAGTTACTCGAGATCTGGGGTCGGCTATGGCTACACCTTC
CASSYSRSGVGYGYTF
>TRBV13|TRBD1|TRBJ1-1|11|few
TGTGCCAGCAGCGCGGACAGGTCTGCTTTCTTT
CASSADRSAFF
>TRBV10-3|.|TRBJ2-6|18|few
TGTGCCATCAGTGAGTCGGGACATCCAATTTCTGGGGCCAACGTCCTGACTTTC
CAISESGHPISGANVLTF
>TRBV11-2|TRBD2|TRBJ2-2|17|.
TGTGCCAGCAGCCCATCACTAGCGGGAGTTGTTACCGGGGAGCTGTTTTTT
CASSPSLAGVVTGELFF
>TRBV20-1|TRBD2|TRBJ2-1|14|few
TGCAGTGCTACCGACCTAGCGGTCCACAATGAGCAGTTCTTC
CSATDLAVHNEQFF